This T cell receptor (beta chain) was sequenced in a study of cytomegalovirus exposure and HLA in healthy donors. In regard to this clone: Antigen: not known.

Regarding the study as a whole: Upon later analysis, TCR association rates were observed to vary by HLA locus, being highest for DRB1 and lowest for HLA-C. Most likely, a cluster of highly shared sequence variants arose as a sequencing artifact. The authors listed 150 to 200 TCR beta chains as cytomegalovirus-associated.

The length of the CDR3 is 13 residues. Trimming cost V 1 base and J 2 bases, with 3 bases left between them. Per the germline V gene, CDR1 is MGHRA and CDR2 is YSYEKL. It was with 60 Vbeta and 13 Jbeta primers that the PCR ran. Per the study methods: The authors later counted 65 million to 90 million unique TCR beta chains, approximately 12 million of them shared. Sequencing was performed with immunoSEQ multiplex PCR; in TCRdb, only in-frame clones are kept and a portion is missing. V, J and clone size derive from that table, while D and trimming were established from the DNA sequence. The data show 150,000 to 200,000 clones, nearly 80% seen once.

The sample comprised PBMCs. This rearrangement joins TRBV4-1 to TRBJ2-1; D remains ambiguous. The origin of this receptor is a man between 18 and 35 years old in good health and CMV-seropositive. CDR3 region: CASSQVAYNEQFF. The CDR3 bases are TGCGCCAGCAGCCAAGTCGCCTACAATGAGCAGTTCTTC.